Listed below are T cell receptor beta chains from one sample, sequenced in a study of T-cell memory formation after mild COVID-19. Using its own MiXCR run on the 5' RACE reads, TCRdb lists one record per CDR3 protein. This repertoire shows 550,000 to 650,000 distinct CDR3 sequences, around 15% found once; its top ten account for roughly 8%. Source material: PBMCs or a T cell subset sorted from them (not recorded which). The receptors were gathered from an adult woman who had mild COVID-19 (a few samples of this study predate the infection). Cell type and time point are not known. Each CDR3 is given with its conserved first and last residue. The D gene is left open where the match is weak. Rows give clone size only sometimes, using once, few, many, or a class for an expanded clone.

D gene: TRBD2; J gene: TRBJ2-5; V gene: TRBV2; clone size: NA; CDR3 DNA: TGTGCCAGCAGCCATGTTATTGGACTAGCGGGAAGGCTGGAGACCCAGTACTTC; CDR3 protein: CASSHVIGLAGRLETQYF
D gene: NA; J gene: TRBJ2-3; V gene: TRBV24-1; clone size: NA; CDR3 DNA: TGTGCCACCAGTGATTTTGGACCTAGCACAGATACGCAGTATTTT; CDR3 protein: CATSDFGPSTDTQYF
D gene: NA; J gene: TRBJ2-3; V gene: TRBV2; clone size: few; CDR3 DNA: TGTGCCAGCAAAAAGGGGGTCCCAGATACGCAGTATTTT; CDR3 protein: CASKKGVPDTQYF
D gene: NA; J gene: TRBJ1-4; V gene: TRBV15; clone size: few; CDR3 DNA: TGTGCCACCAGCCTTAGAGCGCGTCCCAATGAAAAACTGTTTTTT; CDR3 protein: CATSLRARPNEKLFF
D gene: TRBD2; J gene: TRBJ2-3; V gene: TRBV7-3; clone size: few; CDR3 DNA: TGTGCCAGCAGCTTAGAGCGGGGGGGGCTGGATACGCAGTATTTT; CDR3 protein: CASSLERGGLDTQYF
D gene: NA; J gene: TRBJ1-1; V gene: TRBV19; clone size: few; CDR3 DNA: TGTGCCAGTAGTGAACAGGGAGACACTGAAGCTTTCTTT; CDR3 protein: CASSEQGDTEAFF
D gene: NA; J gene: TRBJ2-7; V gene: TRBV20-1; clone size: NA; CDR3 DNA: TGCAGTGCTCGGGACCGATACTCCTACGAGCAGTACTTC; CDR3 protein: CSARDRYSYEQYF
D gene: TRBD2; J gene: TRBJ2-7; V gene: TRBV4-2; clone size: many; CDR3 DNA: TGTGCCAGCAGCCCGGGACTAGCGGGGGCCTACGAGCAGTACTTC; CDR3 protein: CASSPGLAGAYEQYF
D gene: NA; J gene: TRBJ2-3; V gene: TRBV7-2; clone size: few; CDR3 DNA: TGTGCCAGCAGCTTGGGGGCCCTTACGCAGTATTTT; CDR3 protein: CASSLGALTQYF
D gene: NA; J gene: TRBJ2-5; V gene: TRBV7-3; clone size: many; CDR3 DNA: TGTGCCAGCAGCTTAAACGGGGGCCCGGAGACCCAGTACTTC; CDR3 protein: CASSLNGGPETQYF
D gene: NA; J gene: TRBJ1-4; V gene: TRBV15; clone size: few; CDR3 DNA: TGTGCAATCCGGTTGGGGGGGTCTAATGAAAAACTGTTTTTT; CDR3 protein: CAIRLGGSNEKLFF
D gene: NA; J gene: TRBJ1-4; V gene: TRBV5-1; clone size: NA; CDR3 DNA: TGCGCCAGCAGCTTACTGGGGTGGACTAATGAAAAACTGTTTTTT; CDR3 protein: CASSLLGWTNEKLFF
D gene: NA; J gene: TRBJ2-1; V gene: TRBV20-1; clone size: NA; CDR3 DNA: TGCAGTGCCCTCGAGGGGGAAGTAGTAGGGCGGAACAATGAGCAGTTCTTC; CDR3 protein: CSALEGEVVGRNNEQFF
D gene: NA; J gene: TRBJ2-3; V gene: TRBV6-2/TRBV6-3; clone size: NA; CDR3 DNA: TGTGCCAGCAGTTACCCCTGGGACTCCCCTAGCACAGATACGCAGTATTTT; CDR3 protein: CASSYPWDSPSTDTQYF
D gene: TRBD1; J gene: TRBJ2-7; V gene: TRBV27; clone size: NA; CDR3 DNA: TGTGCCAGCAGTCCCACATACGGGACAGGGTATGGGTACGAGCAGTACTTC; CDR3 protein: CASSPTYGTGYGYEQYF
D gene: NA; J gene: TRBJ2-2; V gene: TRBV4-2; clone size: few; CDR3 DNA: TGTGCCAGCAGCCAAGACGGCTGGCGAACTAACACCGGGGAGCTGTTTTTT; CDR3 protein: CASSQDGWRTNTGELFF
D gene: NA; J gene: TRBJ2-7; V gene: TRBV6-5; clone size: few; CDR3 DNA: TGTGCCAGCAGTCGGGACGCCAGGGTCGAGCAGTACTTC; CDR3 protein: CASSRDARVEQYF
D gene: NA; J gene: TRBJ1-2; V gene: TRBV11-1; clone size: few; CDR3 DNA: TGTGCCAGCAGCCCACTTATAGGGGGCTACACCTTC; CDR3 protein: CASSPLIGGYTF
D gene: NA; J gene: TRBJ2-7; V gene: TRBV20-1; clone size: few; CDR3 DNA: TGCAGTGCTCGGGGGTCACAGGGTGCTGGCTACGAGCAGTACTTC; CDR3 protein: CSARGSQGAGYEQYF
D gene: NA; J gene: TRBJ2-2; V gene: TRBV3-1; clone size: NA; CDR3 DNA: TGTGCCAGCAGCCAAGTGCACACCGGGGAGCTGTTTTTT; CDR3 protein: CASSQVHTGELFF
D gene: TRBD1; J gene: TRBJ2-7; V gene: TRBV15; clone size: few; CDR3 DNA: TGTGCCACCAGCACCGTAAGGGGACAGGGTCTCTACGAGCAGTACTTC; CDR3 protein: CATSTVRGQGLYEQYF
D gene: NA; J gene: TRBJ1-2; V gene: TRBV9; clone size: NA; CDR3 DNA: TGTGCCAGCAGCTCAGAAGGGGTACCCAACTATGGCTACACCTTC; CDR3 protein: CASSSEGVPNYGYTF
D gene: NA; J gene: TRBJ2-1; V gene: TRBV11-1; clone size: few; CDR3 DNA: TGTGCCAGCAGCTTACAGCTGTTGAGCTCCTACAATGAGCAGTTCTTC; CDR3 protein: CASSLQLLSSYNEQFF
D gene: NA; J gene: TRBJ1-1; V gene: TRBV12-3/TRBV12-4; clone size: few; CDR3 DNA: TGTGCCAGCAGTTTGGGTCGGGGTCGGAGCACTGAAGCTTTCTTT; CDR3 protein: CASSLGRGRSTEAFF
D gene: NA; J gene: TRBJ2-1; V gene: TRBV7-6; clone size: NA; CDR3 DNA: TGTGCCAGCAGCTTAGCGGACCCGGGGGTACGGAATGAGCAGTTCTTC; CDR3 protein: CASSLADPGVRNEQFF
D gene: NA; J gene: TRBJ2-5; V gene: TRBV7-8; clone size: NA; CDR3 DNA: TGTGCCAGCAGCTTAGCGTGGGAAGAGACCCAGTACTTC; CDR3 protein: CASSLAWEETQYF
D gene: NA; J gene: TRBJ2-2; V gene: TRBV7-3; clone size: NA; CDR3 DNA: TGTGCCAGCAGCATGTACTTGAACACCGGGGAGCTGTTTTTT; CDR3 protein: CASSMYLNTGELFF
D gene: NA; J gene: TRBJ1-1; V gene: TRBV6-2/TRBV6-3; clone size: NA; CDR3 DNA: TGTGCCAGCCTATTCACGGTAGGGGAAGCTTTCTTT; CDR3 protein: CASLFTVGEAFF
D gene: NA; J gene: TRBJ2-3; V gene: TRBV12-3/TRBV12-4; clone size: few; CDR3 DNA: TGTGCCAGTAACCCAACGGGACTCTCAGATACGCAGTATTTT; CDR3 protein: CASNPTGLSDTQYF
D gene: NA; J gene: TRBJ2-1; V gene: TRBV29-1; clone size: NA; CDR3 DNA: TGCAGCGTTGAAGATGGGGCGACAGAGGTTTGGTTCTTC; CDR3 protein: CSVEDGATEVWFF
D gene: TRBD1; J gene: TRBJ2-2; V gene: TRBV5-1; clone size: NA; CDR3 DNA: TGCGCCAGCAGCTCTCGAGTGGGACAGGGGGCGATCGGGGAGCTGTTTTTT; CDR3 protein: CASSSRVGQGAIGELFF
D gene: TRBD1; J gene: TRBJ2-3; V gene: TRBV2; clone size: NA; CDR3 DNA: TGTGCCAGCAGTGGACGGCCGGGACAGGGGACAGATACGCAGTATTTT; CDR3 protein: CASSGRPGQGTDTQYF
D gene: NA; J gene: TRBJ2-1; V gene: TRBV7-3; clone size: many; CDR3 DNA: TGTGCCAGCAGCCTAAACCTCCCAGGGCCCAAACCCTACAATGAGCAGTTCTTC; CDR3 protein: CASSLNLPGPKPYNEQFF
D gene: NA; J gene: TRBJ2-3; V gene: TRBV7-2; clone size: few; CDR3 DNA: TGTGCCAGCAGCGCACAAAGCGGGCACACAGATACGCAGTATTTT; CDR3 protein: CASSAQSGHTDTQYF
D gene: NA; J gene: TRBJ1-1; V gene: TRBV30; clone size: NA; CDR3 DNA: TGTGCCTGTCGCGGGCCAGGACAAAAATCGACTGAAGCTTTCTTT; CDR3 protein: CACRGPGQKSTEAFF
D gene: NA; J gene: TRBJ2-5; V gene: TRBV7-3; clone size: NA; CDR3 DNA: TGTGCCAGCAGCTTGCAGACGCAAGAGACCCAGTACTTC; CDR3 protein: CASSLQTQETQYF
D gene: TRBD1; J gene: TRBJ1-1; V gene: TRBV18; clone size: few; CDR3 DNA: TGTGCCAGCTCACCCACACCCCCCGGGACAGGCTACACTGAAGCTTTCTTT; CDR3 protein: CASSPTPPGTGYTEAFF
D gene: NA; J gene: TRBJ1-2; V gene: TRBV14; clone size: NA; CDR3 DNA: TGTGCCAGCAGCCAAGCCTCCTATGGCTACACCTTC; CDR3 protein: CASSQASYGYTF
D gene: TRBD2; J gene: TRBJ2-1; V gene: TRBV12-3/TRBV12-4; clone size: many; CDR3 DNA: TGTGCCAGCAGTCCGTCGACTAGCGGGGGGCGGGATGAGCAGTTCTTC; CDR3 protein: CASSPSTSGGRDEQFF
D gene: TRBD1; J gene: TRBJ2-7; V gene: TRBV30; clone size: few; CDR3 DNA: TGTGCCTGGACTAACAGGGGGCGCCGGGAGCAGTACTTC; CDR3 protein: CAWTNRGRREQYF
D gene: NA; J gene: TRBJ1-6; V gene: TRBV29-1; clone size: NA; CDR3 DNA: TGCAGCGTTGGTTCGGCTTACCTTGGTTCACCCCTCCACTTT; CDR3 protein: CSVGSAYLGSPLHF
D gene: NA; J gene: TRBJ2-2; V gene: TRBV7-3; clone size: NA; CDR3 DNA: TGTGCCAGCAGCCCGACCGCCGGGACCCTCAACACCGGGGAGCTGTTTTTT; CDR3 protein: CASSPTAGTLNTGELFF
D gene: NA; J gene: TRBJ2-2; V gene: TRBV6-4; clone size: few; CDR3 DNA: TGTGCCAGCAGTGACATCCAGGGTACCGGGGAGCTGTTTTTT; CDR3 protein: CASSDIQGTGELFF
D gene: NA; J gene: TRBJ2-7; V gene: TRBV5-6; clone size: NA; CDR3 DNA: TGTGCCAGCAGCTTGGTAACAGGAGAGAAGTACTTC; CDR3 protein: CASSLVTGEKYF
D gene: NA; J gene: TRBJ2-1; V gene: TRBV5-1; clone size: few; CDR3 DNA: TGCGCCAGCAGCTCCACGGGGGCGCCGAGTGATGAGCAGTTCTTC; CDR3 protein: CASSSTGAPSDEQFF
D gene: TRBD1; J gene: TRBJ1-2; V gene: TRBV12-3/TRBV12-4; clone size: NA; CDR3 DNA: TGTGCCAGCAGTACAGGGGGAGCCTATGGCTACACCTTC; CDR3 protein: CASSTGGAYGYTF
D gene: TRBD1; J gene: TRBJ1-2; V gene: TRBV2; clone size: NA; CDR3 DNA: TGTGCCAGCAGCGAACAGGGGAACCCTAACTATGGCTACACCTTC; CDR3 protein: CASSEQGNPNYGYTF
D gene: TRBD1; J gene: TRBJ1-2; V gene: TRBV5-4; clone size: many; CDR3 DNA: TGTGCCAGCAGCGCCGGGACAGCCTATGGCTACACCTTC; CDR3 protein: CASSAGTAYGYTF
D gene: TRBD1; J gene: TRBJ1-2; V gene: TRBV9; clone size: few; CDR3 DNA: TGTGCCAGCACTCGACGGACAGGGATGGATGGCTACACCTTC; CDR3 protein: CASTRRTGMDGYTF
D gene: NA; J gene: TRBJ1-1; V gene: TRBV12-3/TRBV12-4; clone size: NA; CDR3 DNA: TGTGCCAGCAGTAATACGAACACTGAAGCTTTCTTT; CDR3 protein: CASSNTNTEAFF
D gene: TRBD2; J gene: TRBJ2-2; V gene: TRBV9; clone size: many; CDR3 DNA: TGTGCCAGCAGCCCTAGCGGGAGTGACACCGGGGAGCTGTTTTTT; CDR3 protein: CASSPSGSDTGELFF
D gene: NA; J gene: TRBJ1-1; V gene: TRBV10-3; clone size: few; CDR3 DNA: TGTGCCATCAGAGGGGAGGGAAGCACTGAAGCTTTCTTT; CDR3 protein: CAIRGEGSTEAFF
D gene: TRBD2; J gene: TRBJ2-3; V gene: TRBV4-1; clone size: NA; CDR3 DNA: TGCGCCAGCAGCCCACTAGCGGATACAGATACGCAGTATTTT; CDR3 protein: CASSPLADTDTQYF
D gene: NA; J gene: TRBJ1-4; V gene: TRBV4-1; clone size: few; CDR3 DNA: TGCGCCAGCAGCCAAGCCGGGACGGCTAATGAAAAACTGTTTTTT; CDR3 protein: CASSQAGTANEKLFF
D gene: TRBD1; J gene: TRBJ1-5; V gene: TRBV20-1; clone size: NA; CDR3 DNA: TGCAGTGCAAACAGGGGGGGCAATCAGCCCCAGCATTTT; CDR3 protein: CSANRGGNQPQHF
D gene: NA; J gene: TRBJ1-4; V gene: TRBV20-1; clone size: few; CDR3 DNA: TGCAGTGCTAGATCTGGGGTTGAAGAAAAACTGTTTTTT; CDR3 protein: CSARSGVEEKLFF
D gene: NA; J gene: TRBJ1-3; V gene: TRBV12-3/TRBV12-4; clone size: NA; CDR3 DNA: TGTGCCAGCAGTTTAGTCGTTGGGCAACGCTCTGGAAACACCATATATTTT; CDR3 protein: CASSLVVGQRSGNTIYF
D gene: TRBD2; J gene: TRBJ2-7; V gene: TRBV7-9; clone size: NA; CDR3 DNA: TGTGCCAGCAGCCGGGGGGAAGTCGGGGAGCAGTACTTC; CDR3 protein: CASSRGEVGEQYF
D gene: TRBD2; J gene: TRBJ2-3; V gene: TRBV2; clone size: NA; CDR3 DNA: TGTGCCAGCAGCAGGGGACTAGCCGGGAGGAGCACAGATACGCAGTATTTT; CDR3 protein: CASSRGLAGRSTDTQYF